The 10 T cell receptor beta chains below all came from one sample that was sequenced in a study of blood T cell repertoires in COVID-19. Generated by immunoSEQ multiplex PCR, the TCRdb table keeps only in-frame clones and is missing some. The sample shows about 100,000 clones, 80% to 90% of them seen only once. Sequenced: PBMCs or T cells enriched from blood (not recorded which). These receptors came from a woman between 50 and 59 years old who had recovered from COVID-19.

The chain couples TRBV28 to TRBJ2-4; 9 nucleotides align to TRBD2. Germline V gives CDR1 MDHEN, CDR2 SYDVKM. Trimming took 5 bases from V and 0 from J; bases not matched to a gene: 5. The CDR3 covers 16 residues. Written as DNA, the CDR3 is TGTGCCAGCAGTGGTTCTAGCGGGATAGCCAAAAACATTCAGTACTTC. It specifies CASSGSSGIAKNIQYF.

J is TRBJ2-7 and V is TRBV2; 8 bases map to TRBD2. The CDR3 spans 13 residues. V trimming: 7 bases; J trimming: 6 bases; junction bases outside the gene matches: 8. The germline CDR1 and CDR2 sequences are SNHLY and FYNNEI. In DNA form, the CDR3 reads TGTGCCAGCACCAGGACTAGCAGTCGCGAGCAGTACTTC. This encodes CASTRTSSREQYF.

This clone was seen more than once but under ten times. The chain combines TRBV7-8 with TRBJ1-1; possible D gene TRBD1, 5 bases. Germline loops: CDR1 SGHVS, CDR2 FQNEAQ. Trimming took off 4 bases at V and 0 bases at J, with 6 bases between the two ends. The CDR3 runs 13 residues. The CDR3 loop is CASSSGMNTEAFF. In DNA, the CDR3 is TGTGCCAGCAGCTCAGGGATGAACACTGAAGCTTTCTTT.

This clone was seen once. J is TRBJ2-3 and V is TRBV5-1; D possibly corresponds to TRBD1 (6 bases). The germline CDR1 and CDR2 sequences are SGHRS and YFSETQ. This CDR3 spans 15 amino acids. Trimming took off 0 bases at V and 4 bases at J, with 12 bases between the two ends. CDR3 sequence: CASSLGRQGSDTQYF. CDR3 bases: TGCGCCAGCAGCTTGGGGCGGCAGGGGTCAGATACGCAGTATTTT.

Only a few counts were recorded for this clone. The chain couples TRBV9 to TRBJ2-5, with a possible D match to TRBD2 (6 bases). The germline V and J ends were trimmed by 0 bases and 2 bases, with 17 bases remaining between them. The CDR3 length is 17 residues. Germline V CDR1 and CDR2: SGDLS, YYNGEE. The CDR3: CASSVGGRGPTQETQYF. The DNA of the CDR3 is TGTGCCAGCAGCGTAGGTGGGCGGGGACCTACACAAGAGACCCAGTACTTC.

V and J are TRBV9 and TRBJ2-1, with TRBD1 as a possible D gene (6 bases). Germline CDR1 is SGDLS and CDR2 is YYNGEE. V gave up 3 bases and J gave up 8 bases, with 18 bases separating them. The CDR3 covers 15 residues. CDR3 region: CASSAGQLPGDEQFF. The CDR3 DNA follows: TGTGCCAGCAGCGCGGGACAACTTCCGGGCGATGAGCAGTTCTTC.

The chain combines TRBV6-5 with TRBJ1-6; 7 bases match TRBD1. The CDR3 has 15 amino acids. Germline trimming cut 0 bases from V and 7 bases from J; bases unmatched to any gene: 3. The germline gives CDR1 MNHEY, CDR2 SVGAGI. CDR3 in amino acids: CASSYSWTGNSPLHF. The CDR3 DNA reads TGTGCCAGCAGTTACTCCTGGACAGGAAATTCACCCCTCCACTTT.

The chain joins TRBV10-3 to TRBJ1-1, with D possibly matching TRBD1 (5 bases). Trimming cost V 9 bases and J 5 bases, with 10 bases left between them. The germline gives CDR1 ENHRY, CDR2 SYGVKD. The CDR3 totals 11 residues. CDR3 in DNA: TGTGCCATGGGGGGGGGAACTGAAGCTTTCTTT. This translates into CAMGGGTEAFF.

V is TRBV10-3 and J is TRBJ2-2, with TRBD2 identical over 10 bases. V shed 2 bases and J 3 bases; nucleotides not matched to a gene: 3. CDR1 is ENHRY, CDR2 SYGVKD, per germline. This CDR3 is built from 16 residues. This CDR3 reads CAISEPSGGHTGELFF. The DNA for the CDR3 is TGTGCCATCAGTGAGCCTAGCGGGGGCCACACCGGGGAGCTGTTTTTT.

CDR3 loop: CASSGLLGNTEAFF. The CDR3, as DNA: TGTGCCAGCAGCGGACTCCTGGGGAACACTGAAGCTTTCTTT. The rearrangement links TRBV2 to TRBJ1-1; D remains ambiguous. The length of the CDR3 is 14 residues. V lost 6 bases and J lost 1, with 12 bases in between. Germline values: CDR1 SNHLY, CDR2 FYNNEI.